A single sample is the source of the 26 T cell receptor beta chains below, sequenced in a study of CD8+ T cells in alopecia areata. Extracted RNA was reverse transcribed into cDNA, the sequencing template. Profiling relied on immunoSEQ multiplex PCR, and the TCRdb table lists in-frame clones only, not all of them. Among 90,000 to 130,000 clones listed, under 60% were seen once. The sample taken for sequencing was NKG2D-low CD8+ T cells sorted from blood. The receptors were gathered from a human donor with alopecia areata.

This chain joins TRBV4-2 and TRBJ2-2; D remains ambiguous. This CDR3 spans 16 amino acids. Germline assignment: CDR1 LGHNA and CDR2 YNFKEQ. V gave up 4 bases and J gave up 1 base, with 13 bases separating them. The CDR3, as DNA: TGTGCCAGCAGCCCGGTAGTATCCGGGAACACCGGGGAGCTGTTTTTT. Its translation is CASSPVVSGNTGELFF.

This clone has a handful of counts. CDR3 coding DNA: TGTGCCAGCAGTGACGGGACTAGCACCGGGGAGCTGTTTTTT. Its protein is CASSDGTSTGELFF. This sequence joins TRBV6-4 and TRBJ2-2, with 8 nucleotides matching TRBD2. The V gene end was trimmed by 2 bases and the J gene end by 4 bases; junction bases not matched to a gene: 0. The CDR3 runs to 14 residues. Germline V gives CDR1 MRHNA, CDR2 SNTAGT.

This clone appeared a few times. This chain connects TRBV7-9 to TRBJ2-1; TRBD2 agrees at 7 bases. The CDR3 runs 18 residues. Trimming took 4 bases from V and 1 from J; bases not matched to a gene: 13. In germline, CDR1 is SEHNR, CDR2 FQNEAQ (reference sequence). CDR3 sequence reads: CASSSSTPAGESYNEQFF. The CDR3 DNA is TGTGCCAGCAGCTCTTCCACACCCGCGGGAGAGTCCTACAATGAGCAGTTCTTC. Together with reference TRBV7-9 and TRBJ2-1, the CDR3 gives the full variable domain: DTGVSQNPRHKITKRGQNVTFRCDPISEHNRLYWYRQTLGQGPEFLTYFQNEAQLEKSRLLSDRFSAERPKGSFSTLEIQRTEQGDSAMYLCASSSSTPAGESYNEQFFGPGTRLTVL.

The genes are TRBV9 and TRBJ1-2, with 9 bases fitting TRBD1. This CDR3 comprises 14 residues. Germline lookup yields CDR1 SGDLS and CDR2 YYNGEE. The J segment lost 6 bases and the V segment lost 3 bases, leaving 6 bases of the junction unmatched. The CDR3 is CASSGRTGGNGYTF. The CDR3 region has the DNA TGTGCCAGCAGCGGAAGAACAGGGGGCAATGGCTACACCTTC.

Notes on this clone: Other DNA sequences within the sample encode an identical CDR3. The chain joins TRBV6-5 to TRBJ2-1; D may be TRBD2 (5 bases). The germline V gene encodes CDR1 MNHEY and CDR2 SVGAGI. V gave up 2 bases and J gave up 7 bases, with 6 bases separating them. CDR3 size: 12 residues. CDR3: CASSYRRNEQFF. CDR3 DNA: TGTGCCAGCAGTTACCGGAGGAATGAGCAGTTCTTC.

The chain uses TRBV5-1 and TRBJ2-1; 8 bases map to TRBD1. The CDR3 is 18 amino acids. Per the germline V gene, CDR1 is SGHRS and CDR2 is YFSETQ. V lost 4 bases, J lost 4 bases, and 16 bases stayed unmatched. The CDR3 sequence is CASSPRVTGGLMYNEQFF. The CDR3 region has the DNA TGCGCCAGCAGCCCGCGTGTTACAGGGGGGTTAATGTACAATGAGCAGTTCTTC.

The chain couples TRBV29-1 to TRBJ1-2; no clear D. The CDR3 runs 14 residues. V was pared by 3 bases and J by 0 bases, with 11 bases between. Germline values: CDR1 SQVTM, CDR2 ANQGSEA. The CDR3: CSVDAKRTNYGYTF. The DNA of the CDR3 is TGCAGCGTTGATGCTAAGAGGACTAACTATGGCTACACCTTC.

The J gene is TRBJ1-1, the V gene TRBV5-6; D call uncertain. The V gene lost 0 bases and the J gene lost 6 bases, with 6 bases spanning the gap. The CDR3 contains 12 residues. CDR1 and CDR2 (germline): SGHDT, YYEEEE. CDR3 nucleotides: TGTGCCAGCAGCTTGGGATGGTCTGAAGCTTTCTTT. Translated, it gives CASSLGWSEAFF.

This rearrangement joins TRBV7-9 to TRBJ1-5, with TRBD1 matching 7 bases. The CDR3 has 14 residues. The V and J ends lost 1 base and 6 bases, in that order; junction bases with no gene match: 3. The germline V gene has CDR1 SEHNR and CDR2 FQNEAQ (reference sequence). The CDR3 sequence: CASSLGQGGQPQHF. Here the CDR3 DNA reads TGTGCCAGCAGCTTAGGACAGGGCGGTCAGCCCCAGCATTTT.

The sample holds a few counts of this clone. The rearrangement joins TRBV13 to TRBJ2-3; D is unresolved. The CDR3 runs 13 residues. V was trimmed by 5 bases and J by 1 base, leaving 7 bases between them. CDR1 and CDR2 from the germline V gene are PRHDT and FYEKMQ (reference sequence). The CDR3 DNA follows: TGTGCCAGCAGCCTCGTACGCACAGATACGCAGTATTTT. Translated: CASSLVRTDTQYF.

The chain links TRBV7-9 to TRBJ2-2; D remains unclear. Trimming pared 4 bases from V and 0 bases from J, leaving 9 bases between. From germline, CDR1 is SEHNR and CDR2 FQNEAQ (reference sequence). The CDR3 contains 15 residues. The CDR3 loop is CASSSPLANTGELFF. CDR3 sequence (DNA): TGTGCCAGCAGCTCCCCCCTCGCGAACACCGGGGAGCTGTTTTTT.

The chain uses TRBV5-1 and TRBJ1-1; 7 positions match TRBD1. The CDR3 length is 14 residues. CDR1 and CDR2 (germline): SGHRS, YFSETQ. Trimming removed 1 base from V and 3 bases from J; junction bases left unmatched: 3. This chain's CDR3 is CASSLRGGYTEAFF. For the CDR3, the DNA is TGCGCCAGCAGCTTGAGAGGGGGCTACACTGAAGCTTTCTTT.

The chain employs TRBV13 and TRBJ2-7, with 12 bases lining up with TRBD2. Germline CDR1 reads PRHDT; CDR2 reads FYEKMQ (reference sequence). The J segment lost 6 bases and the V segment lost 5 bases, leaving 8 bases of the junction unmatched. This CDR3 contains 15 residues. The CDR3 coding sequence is TGTGCCAGCAGCCACGGGACTAGCGGGTCATCCGAGCAGTACTTC. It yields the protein CASSHGTSGSSEQYF. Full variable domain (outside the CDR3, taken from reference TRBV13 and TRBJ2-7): AAGVIQSPRHLIKEKRETATLKCYPIPRHDTVYWYQQGPGQDPQFLISFYEKMQSDKGSIPDRFSAQQFSDYHSELNMSSLELGDSALYFCASSHGTSGSSEQYFGPGTRLTVT.

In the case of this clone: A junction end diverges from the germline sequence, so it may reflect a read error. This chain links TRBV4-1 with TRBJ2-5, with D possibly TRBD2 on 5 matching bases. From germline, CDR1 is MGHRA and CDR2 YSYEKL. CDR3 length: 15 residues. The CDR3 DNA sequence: TGCGCCAGCAGCCAAGGAGAAGCGGTCCAAGGGACCCAGTACTTC. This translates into CASSQGEAVQGTQYF.

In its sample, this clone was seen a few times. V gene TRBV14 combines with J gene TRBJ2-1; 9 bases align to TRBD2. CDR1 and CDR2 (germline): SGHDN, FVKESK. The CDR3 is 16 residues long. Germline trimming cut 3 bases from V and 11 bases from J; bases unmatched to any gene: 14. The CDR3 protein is CASSQPSGGGVIKQFF. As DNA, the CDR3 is TGTGCCAGCAGCCAGCCCTCGGGCGGGGGGGTGATAAAGCAGTTCTTC.

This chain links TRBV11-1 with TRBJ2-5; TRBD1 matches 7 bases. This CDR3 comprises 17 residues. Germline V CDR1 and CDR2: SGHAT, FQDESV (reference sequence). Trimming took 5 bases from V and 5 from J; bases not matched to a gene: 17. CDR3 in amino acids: CASSPQGQPNTLETQYF. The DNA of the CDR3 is TGTGCCAGCAGCCCGCAGGGACAGCCCAATACCCTCGAGACCCAGTACTTC.

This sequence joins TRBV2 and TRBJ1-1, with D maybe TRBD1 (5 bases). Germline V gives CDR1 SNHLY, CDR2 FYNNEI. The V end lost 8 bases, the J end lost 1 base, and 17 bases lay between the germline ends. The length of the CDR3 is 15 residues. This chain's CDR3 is CASDDEGRRNTEAFF. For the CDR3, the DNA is TGTGCCAGCGATGATGAGGGACGGAGGAACACTGAAGCTTTCTTT.

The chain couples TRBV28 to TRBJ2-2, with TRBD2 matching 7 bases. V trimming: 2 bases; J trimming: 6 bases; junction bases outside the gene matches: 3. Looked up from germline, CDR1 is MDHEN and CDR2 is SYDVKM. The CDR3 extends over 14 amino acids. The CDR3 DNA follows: TGTGCCAGCAGTTTAATGGCGGGAGCCGGGGAGCTGTTTTTT. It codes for CASSLMAGAGELFF. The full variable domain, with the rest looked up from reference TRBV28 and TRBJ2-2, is DVKVTQSSRYLVKRTGEKVFLECVQDMDHENMFWYRQDPGLGLRLIYFSYDVKMKEKGDIPEGYSVSREKKERFSLILESASTNQTSMYLCASSLMAGAGELFFGEGSRLTVL.

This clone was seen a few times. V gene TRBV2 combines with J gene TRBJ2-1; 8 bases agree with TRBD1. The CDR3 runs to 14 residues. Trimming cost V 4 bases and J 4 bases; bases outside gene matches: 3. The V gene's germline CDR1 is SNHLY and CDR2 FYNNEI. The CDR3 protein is CASSVGQAYNEQFF. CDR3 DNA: TGTGCCAGCAGTGTGGGACAGGCGTACAATGAGCAGTTCTTC.

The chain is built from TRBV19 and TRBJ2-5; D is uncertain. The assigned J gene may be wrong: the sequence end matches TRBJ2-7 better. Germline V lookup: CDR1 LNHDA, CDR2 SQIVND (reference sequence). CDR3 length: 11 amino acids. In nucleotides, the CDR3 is TGTGCCAGTAGTAACAGCTACGAGCAGTACTTC. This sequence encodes CASSNSYEQYF.

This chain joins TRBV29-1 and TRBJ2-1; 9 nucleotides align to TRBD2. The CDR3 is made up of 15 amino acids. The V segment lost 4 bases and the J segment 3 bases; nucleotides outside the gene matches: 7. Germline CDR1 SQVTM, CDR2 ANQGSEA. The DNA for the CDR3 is TGCAGCGTTGTTAGCGGGAGCGCCATCTACAATGAGCAGTTCTTC. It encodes CSVVSGSAIYNEQFF.

The chain's CDR3 is CASSSAGLAGIQETQYF. CDR3 DNA: TGTGCCAGCAGCTCTGCCGGACTAGCGGGGATACAAGAGACCCAGTACTTC. The chain is built from TRBV13 and TRBJ2-5, with 12 bases lining up with TRBD2. The ends lost 4 bases at V and 2 bases at J; junction bases unmatched: 8. The germline CDR1 and CDR2 sequences are PRHDT and FYEKMQ (reference sequence). The CDR3 runs 17 residues.

The CDR3 coding sequence is TGTGCCAGCAGTTTACCGACTATCACAGATACGCAGTATTTT. Its translation is CASSLPTITDTQYF. The chain is built from TRBV28 and TRBJ2-3; D possibly corresponds to TRBD2 (5 bases). V shed 2 bases and J shed 2 bases, with 8 bases lying between them. CDR1 and CDR2 (germline): MDHEN, SYDVKM. The CDR3 sequence is 14 residues long.

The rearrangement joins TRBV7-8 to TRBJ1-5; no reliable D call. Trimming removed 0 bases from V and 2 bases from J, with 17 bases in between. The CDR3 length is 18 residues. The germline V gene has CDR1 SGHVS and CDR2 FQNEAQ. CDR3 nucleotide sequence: TGTGCCAGCAGCTTAGCCTCGTCTTGGGAATACGGCAATCAGCCCCAGCATTTT. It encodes CASSLASSWEYGNQPQHF.

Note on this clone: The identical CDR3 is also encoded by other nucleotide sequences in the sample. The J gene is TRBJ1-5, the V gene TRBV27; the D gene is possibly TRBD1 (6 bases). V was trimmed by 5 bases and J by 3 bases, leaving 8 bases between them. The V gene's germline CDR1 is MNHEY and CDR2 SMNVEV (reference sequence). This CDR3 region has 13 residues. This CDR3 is CASSQGYNQPQHF. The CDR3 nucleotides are TGTGCCAGCAGTCAGGGGTACAATCAGCCCCAGCATTTT.

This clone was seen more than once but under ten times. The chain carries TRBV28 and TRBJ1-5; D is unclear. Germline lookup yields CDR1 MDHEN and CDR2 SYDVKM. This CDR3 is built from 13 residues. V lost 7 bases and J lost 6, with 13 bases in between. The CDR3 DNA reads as TGTGCCAGCAATCGTTTCGGCAGTCAGCCCCAGCATTTT. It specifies CASNRFGSQPQHF.